This T cell receptor (beta chain) was captured in a study of blood T cell repertoires in COVID-19. Study context: Nucleic acid was either cDNA or gDNA, and it came from T cells, B-cell-depleted T cells, or PBMCs.

There are 12 residues in the CDR3. Trimming removed 3 bases from V and 8 bases from J, with 10 bases in between. In germline, CDR1 is MDHEN, CDR2 SYDVKM. In the original analysis: Amplification with reference gene primers provided the estimates of nucleated cell counts. Assay used: immunoSEQ multiplex PCR; TCRdb lists only in-frame clones, some missing. From that table come the V and J calls and clone size; the DNA was used to work out D and trimming. The data show about 82,000 clones, approximately 80% seen once. Sequencing input: peripheral blood. This rearrangement joins TRBV28 to TRBJ1-2, with D hard to call. The clonotype originates from a man aged 80 or over with active or convalescent COVID-19. The CDR3 DNA follows: TGTGCCAGCAGTTTCCACCCCAGGGGCTACACCTTC. The encoded protein is CASSFHPRGYTF.